This is a list of T cell receptor beta chains from one sample in a study of T cell responses to AZD1222 COVID-19 vaccine. Only in-frame clones appear in the TCRdb table, and some are missing; sequencing was by immunoSEQ multiplex PCR. The sample holds some 130,000 clones; approximately 91% are singletons and the top ten take around 0.99%. This sample comprised peripheral blood, obtained 28 days after the second AZD1222 dose. The receptors shown here come from an adult who received the AZD1222 COVID-19 vaccine. The CDR3 runs from the conserved cysteine through the conserved F or W. Fields, in order: J gene, V gene, CDR3 protein.

j_call: TRBJ1-2; v_call: TRBV5-1; cdr3_aa: CASSRDNSDGYGYTF
j_call: TRBJ2-4; v_call: TRBV7-9; cdr3_aa: CASSPRSLTKNIQYF
j_call: TRBJ2-3; v_call: TRBV30; cdr3_aa: CAWSVQYWTGGTDTQYF
j_call: TRBJ1-5; v_call: TRBV20-1; cdr3_aa: CSASEGRQGPQHF
j_call: TRBJ2-3; v_call: TRBV18; cdr3_aa: CASSSGLTDTQYF
j_call: TRBJ2-7; v_call: TRBV27; cdr3_aa: CASSPGTRLYEQYF
j_call: TRBJ1-4; v_call: TRBV6-5; cdr3_aa: CASSYGGAYNEKLFF
j_call: TRBJ1-3; v_call: TRBV10-3; cdr3_aa: CAIRETGALPLSGNTIYF
j_call: TRBJ2-7; v_call: TRBV6-5; cdr3_aa: CASRAGFSYEQYF
j_call: TRBJ2-7; v_call: TRBV7-8; cdr3_aa: CASSLRLAYEQYF
j_call: TRBJ1-2; v_call: TRBV9; cdr3_aa: CASSGPPSGAGYTF
j_call: TRBJ2-1; v_call: TRBV28; cdr3_aa: CASSSLAGYSSSEQFF
j_call: TRBJ1-1; v_call: TRBV28; cdr3_aa: CASSFGGKAFF
j_call: TRBJ1-4; v_call: TRBV18; cdr3_aa: CASSPGLNEKLFF
j_call: TRBJ1-2; v_call: TRBV18; cdr3_aa: CASSPPEQGVYGYTF
j_call: TRBJ1-2; v_call: TRBV4-1; cdr3_aa: CASSRMRTEISGYTF
j_call: TRBJ1-5; v_call: TRBV19; cdr3_aa: CASSVLVHKVNQPQHF
j_call: TRBJ1-5; v_call: TRBV5-1; cdr3_aa: CASSLGETGSQPQHF
j_call: TRBJ2-7; v_call: TRBV27; cdr3_aa: CASSLLFDRGYEQYF
j_call: TRBJ1-6; v_call: TRBV20-1; cdr3_aa: CSASGDLNSPLHF
j_call: TRBJ1-1; v_call: TRBV5-1; cdr3_aa: CASRWDRITEAFF
j_call: TRBJ1-2; v_call: TRBV2; cdr3_aa: CASGGLGPNYGYTF
j_call: TRBJ1-5; v_call: TRBV5-8; cdr3_aa: CASSFSGRDQPQHF
j_call: TRBJ2-1; v_call: TRBV7-3; cdr3_aa: CASSLTRESYNEQFF
j_call: TRBJ1-1; v_call: TRBV11-2; cdr3_aa: CASSGRDRGNTEAFF
j_call: TRBJ2-2; v_call: TRBV25-1; cdr3_aa: CATSPGLNTGELFF
j_call: TRBJ2-2; v_call: TRBV12-3/TRBV12-4; cdr3_aa: CASSLVYTGELFF
j_call: TRBJ2-7; v_call: TRBV11-3; cdr3_aa: CASSPQGSGEQYF
j_call: TRBJ1-4; v_call: TRBV4-2; cdr3_aa: CASSQDPNEKLFF
j_call: TRBJ1-3; v_call: TRBV5-1; cdr3_aa: CASSVGSSGNTIYF
j_call: TRBJ2-7; v_call: TRBV5-1; cdr3_aa: CASSLDSGFPTYEQYF
j_call: TRBJ2-7; v_call: TRBV18; cdr3_aa: CASLPSGGPYEQYF
j_call: TRBJ2-4; v_call: TRBV4-1; cdr3_aa: CASSNTGTPLAKNIQYF
j_call: TRBJ1-3; v_call: TRBV5-6; cdr3_aa: CASSLTGAGSNTIYF
j_call: TRBJ1-1; v_call: TRBV5-8; cdr3_aa: CASSLIRLLNTEAFF
j_call: TRBJ1-2; v_call: TRBV29-1; cdr3_aa: CSVVKPSGYTF
j_call: TRBJ1-6; v_call: TRBV19; cdr3_aa: CASSIGRNSPLHF
j_call: TRBJ1-1; v_call: TRBV19; cdr3_aa: CASSTPTGYTEAFF
j_call: TRBJ2-7; v_call: TRBV19; cdr3_aa: CASSPSFLGEPDEQYF
j_call: TRBJ2-3; v_call: TRBV6-1; cdr3_aa: CASSDHSGITDTQYF
j_call: TRBJ2-2; v_call: TRBV28; cdr3_aa: CASGSGNTGELFF